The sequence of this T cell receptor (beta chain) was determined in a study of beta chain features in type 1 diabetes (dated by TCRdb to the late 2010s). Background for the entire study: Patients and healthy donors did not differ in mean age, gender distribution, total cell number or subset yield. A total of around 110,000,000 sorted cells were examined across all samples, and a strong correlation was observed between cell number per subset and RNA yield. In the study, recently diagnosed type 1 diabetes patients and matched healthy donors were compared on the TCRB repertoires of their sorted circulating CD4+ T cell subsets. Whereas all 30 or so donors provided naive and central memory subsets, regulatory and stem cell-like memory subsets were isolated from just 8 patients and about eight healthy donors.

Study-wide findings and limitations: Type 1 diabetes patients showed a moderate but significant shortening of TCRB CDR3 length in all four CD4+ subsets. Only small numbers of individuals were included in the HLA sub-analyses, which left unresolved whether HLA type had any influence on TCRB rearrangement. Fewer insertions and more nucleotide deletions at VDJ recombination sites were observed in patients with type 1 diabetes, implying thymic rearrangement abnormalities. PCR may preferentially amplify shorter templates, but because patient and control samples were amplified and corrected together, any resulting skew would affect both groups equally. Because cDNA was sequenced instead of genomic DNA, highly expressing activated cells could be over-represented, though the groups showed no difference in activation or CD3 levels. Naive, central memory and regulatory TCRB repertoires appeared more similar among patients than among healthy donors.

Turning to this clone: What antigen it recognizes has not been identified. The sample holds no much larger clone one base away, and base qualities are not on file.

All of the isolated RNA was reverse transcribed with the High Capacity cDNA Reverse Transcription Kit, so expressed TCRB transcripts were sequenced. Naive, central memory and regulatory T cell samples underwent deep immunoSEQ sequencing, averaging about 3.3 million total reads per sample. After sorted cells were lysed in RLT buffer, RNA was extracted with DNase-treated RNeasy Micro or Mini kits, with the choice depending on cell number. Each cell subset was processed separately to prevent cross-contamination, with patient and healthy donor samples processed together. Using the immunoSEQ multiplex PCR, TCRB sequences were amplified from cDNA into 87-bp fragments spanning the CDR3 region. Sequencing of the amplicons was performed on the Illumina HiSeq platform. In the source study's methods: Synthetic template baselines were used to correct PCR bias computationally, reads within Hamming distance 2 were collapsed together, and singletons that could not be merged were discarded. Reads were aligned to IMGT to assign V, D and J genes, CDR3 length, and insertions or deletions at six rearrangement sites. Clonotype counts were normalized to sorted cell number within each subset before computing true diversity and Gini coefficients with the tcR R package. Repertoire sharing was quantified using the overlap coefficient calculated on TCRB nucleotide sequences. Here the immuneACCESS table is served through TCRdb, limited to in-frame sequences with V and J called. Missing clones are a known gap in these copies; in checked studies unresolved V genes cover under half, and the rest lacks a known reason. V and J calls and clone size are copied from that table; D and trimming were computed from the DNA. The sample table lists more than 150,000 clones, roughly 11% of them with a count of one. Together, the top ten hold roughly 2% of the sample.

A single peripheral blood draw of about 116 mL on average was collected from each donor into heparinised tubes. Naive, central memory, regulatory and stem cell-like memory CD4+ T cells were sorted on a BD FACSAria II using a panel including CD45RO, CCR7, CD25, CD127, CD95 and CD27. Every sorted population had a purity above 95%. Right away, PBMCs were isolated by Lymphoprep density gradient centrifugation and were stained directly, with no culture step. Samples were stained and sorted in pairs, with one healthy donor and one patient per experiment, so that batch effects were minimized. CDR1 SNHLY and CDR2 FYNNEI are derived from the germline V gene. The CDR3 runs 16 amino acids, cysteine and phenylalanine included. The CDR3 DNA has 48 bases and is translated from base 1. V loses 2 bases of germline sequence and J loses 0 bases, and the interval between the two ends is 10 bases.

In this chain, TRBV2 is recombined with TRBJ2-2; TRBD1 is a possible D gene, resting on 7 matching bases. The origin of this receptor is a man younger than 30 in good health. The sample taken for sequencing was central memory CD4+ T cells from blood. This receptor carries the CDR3 CASSEQGGPNTGELFF. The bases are TGTGCCAGCAGTGAACAGGGGGGCCCGAACACCGGGGAGCTGTTTTTT.